These 30 T cell receptor beta chains share one sample of origin, sequenced in a study of T-cell memory formation after mild COVID-19. Via MiXCR, TCRdb re-called the 5' RACE reads, giving one row per CDR3 protein. Of about 350,000 distinct CDR3 sequences in the sample, about an eighth were seen once. The specimen was PBMCs or a T cell subset sorted from them (not recorded which). These receptors originate from a man younger than 35 who had mild COVID-19 (a few samples of this study predate the infection). Cell type and time point are not known.

This clonotype was detected ten times or more. CDR3 sequence: CASSSSGGAYEQYF. In DNA, the CDR3 is TGTGCCAGCAGCAGTAGCGGGGGGGCCTACGAGCAGTACTTC. V gene TRBV9 combines with J gene TRBJ2-7; TRBD2 matches at 11 bases. Germline trimming cut 4 bases from V and 2 bases from J; bases unmatched to any gene: 2. Germline-derived CDR1 and CDR2 are SGDLS and YYNGEE. This CDR3 comprises 14 residues.

This clonotype has only a few counts. The CDR3: CASRDRVGEQFF. CDR3 nucleotides: TGTGCCAGCCGGGACAGGGTAGGGGAGCAGTTCTTC. The chain links TRBV19 to TRBJ2-1; 9 bases map to TRBD1. Trimming cost V 9 bases and J 10 bases; bases outside gene matches: 7. In germline, CDR1 is LNHDA, CDR2 SQIVND (reference sequence). This CDR3 comprises 12 residues.

The chain is built from TRBV28 and TRBJ2-4; D is unresolved. Trimming stripped 6 bases from V and 13 bases from J, with 16 bases between. The CDR3 runs to 12 residues. The germline CDR1 and CDR2 sequences are MDHEN and SYDVKM. CDR3 region: CASRESTGLQYF. Written as DNA, the CDR3 is TGTGCCAGCAGGGAATCGACGGGCCTACAGTACTTC.

This chain connects TRBV18 to TRBJ2-7; D gene unclear. Germline lookup yields CDR1 KGHSH and CDR2 LQKENI. Trimming took 6 bases from V and 9 from J, leaving 18 bases between them. This CDR3 has 13 amino acids. For the CDR3, the DNA is TGTGCCAGCTCGCAAAGACTCGCTGCTAGGCAGTACTTC. Translating it yields CASSQRLAARQYF.

The chain links TRBV19 to TRBJ1-5; 10 bases align to TRBD1. The CDR3 totals 17 residues. V trimming: 3 bases; J trimming: 4 bases; junction bases outside the gene matches: 9. Germline loops: CDR1 LNHDA, CDR2 SQIVND (reference sequence). Here the CDR3 reads CASSIATDRGYNQPQHF. CDR3 sequence (DNA): TGTGCCAGTAGTATTGCCACGGACAGGGGGTATAATCAGCCCCAGCATTTT.

This chain joins TRBV5-1 and TRBJ2-1; 11 nucleotides match TRBD2. This CDR3 comprises 17 residues. The J segment lost 2 bases and the V segment lost 2 bases, leaving 6 bases of the junction unmatched. Per the germline V gene, CDR1 is SGHRS and CDR2 is YFSETQ. The CDR3 protein is CASSFSGGANPYNEQFF. The CDR3 DNA follows: TGCGCCAGCAGCTTTAGCGGGGGGGCGAACCCCTACAATGAGCAGTTCTTC. The whole variable domain, filled in from reference TRBV5-1 and TRBJ2-1, reads KAGVTQTPRYLIKTRGQQVTLSCSPISGHRSVSWYQQTPGQGLQFLFEYFSETQRNKGNFPGRFSGRQFSNSRSEMNVSTLELGDSALYLCASSFSGGANPYNEQFFGPGTRLTVL.

This rearrangement joins TRBV4-3 to TRBJ2-7; D is tentatively TRBD1 or TRBD2 (5 bases each). CDR3 size: 13 residues. Trimming shortened V by 3 bases and J by 3 bases, and 9 bases separated the two germline ends. Germline loops: CDR1 LGHNA, CDR2 YSLEER. The CDR3 DNA reads as TGCGCCAGCAGCCAGGGGGACCGCTACGAGCAGTACGTC. Translation gives CASSQGDRYEQYV.

This clonotype was observed a few times. The V call is TRBV20-1, the J call TRBJ2-7; D possibly uses TRBD1 or TRBD2 (5 bases each). This CDR3 spans 14 amino acids. Between the trimmed V and J ends, which lost 3 bases and 2 bases, there was a span of 14 bases. The germline gives CDR1 DFQATT, CDR2 SNEGSKA (reference sequence). For the CDR3, the DNA is TGCAGTGCTAGTGGGACCTCAAACCCCTACGAGCAGTACTTC. It codes for CSASGTSNPYEQYF.

This clonotype was found many times. The V gene is TRBV7-8, the J gene TRBJ1-1, with D uncertain. The length of the CDR3 is 12 residues. Germline-derived CDR1 and CDR2 are SGHVS and FQNEAQ. Trimming cost V 1 base and J 6 bases, with 6 bases left between them. The CDR3 coding sequence is TGTGCCAGCAGCTTAGATTCGGCTGAAGCTTTCTTT. Amino acids: CASSLDSAEAFF. Full variable domain (outside the CDR3, taken from reference TRBV7-8 and TRBJ1-1): GAGVSQSPRYKVAKRGQDVALRCDPISGHVSLFWYQQALGQGPEFLTYFQNEAQLDKSGLPSDRFFAERPEGSVSTLKIQRTQQEDSAVYLCASSLDSAEAFFGQGTRLTVV.

This clonotype turned up a few times. A read error may produce the germline difference seen at one junction end. The chain couples TRBV24-1 to TRBJ1-6; D gene uncertain. Looked up from germline, CDR1 is KGHDR and CDR2 is SFDVKD. The CDR3 has 14 residues. This CDR3 is CATSDYPAGSPLHF. In DNA, the CDR3 is TGTGCCACCAGCGATTACCCGGCCGGATCACCCCTCCACTTT.

In its sample, this clonotype was seen a few times. The CDR3 DNA reads TGTGCCTGGAGTGGACTAGGTGAAGGGACCCAGTACTTC. Protein product: CAWSGLGEGTQYF. The chain employs TRBV30 and TRBJ2-5, with D perhaps TRBD2 (6 bases). CDR1 GTSNPN and CDR2 SVGIG come from the germline V gene (reference sequence). The CDR3 has 13 residues. V was shortened by 1 base and J by 7 bases, with 13 bases between the two germline ends.

At least ten counts were recorded for this clonotype. CDR3 sequence: CSVERRTNTGELFF. CDR3 coding DNA: TGCAGCGTTGAGAGACGAACGAACACCGGGGAGCTGTTTTTT. The chain recombines TRBV29-1 with TRBJ2-2; no clear D gene. Trimming shortened V by 3 bases and J by 0 bases, and 8 bases separated the two germline ends. Germline V gene sequence: CDR1 SQVTM, CDR2 ANQGSEA. The CDR3 extends over 14 amino acids.

This clonotype was observed a handful of times. V is TRBV6-5 and J is TRBJ2-4; unclear D gene. The germline CDR1 and CDR2 sequences are MNHEY and SVGAGI. Trimming shortened V by 5 bases and J by 6 bases, and 8 bases separated the two germline ends. CDR3 length: 12 residues. CDR3 in amino acids: CASSSKGNIQYF. The DNA for the CDR3 is TGTGCCAGCAGTAGTAAGGGAAACATTCAGTACTTC.

This clonotype was recorded many times. The chain recombines TRBV5-1 with TRBJ2-7; 9 bases align to TRBD1. The germline V gene encodes CDR1 SGHRS and CDR2 YFSETQ. Germline trimming cut 2 bases from V and 6 bases from J; bases unmatched to any gene: 6. The length of the CDR3 is 14 residues. The CDR3 sequence: CASSFLTGGSEQYF. In DNA, the CDR3 is TGCGCCAGCAGCTTTCTTACAGGGGGCTCCGAGCAGTACTTC.

This clonotype turned up a few times. The CDR3 loop is CASSQDPPQNGGTQYF. Written as DNA, the CDR3 is TGCGCCAGCAGCCAAGATCCCCCGCAAAACGGTGGGACGCAGTATTTT. The rearrangement links TRBV4-3 to TRBJ2-3; D call uncertain. Germline assignment: CDR1 LGHNA and CDR2 YSLEER. V lost 0 bases to trimming and J lost 9 bases, with 19 bases between them. The CDR3 is made up of 16 amino acids.

This clonotype was observed a few times. V is TRBV7-9 and J is TRBJ1-4, with D hard to call. The CDR3 runs 14 residues. The V end lost 0 bases, the J end lost 11 bases, and 13 bases lay between the germline ends. Germline CDR1 reads SEHNR; CDR2 reads FQNEAQ (reference sequence). CDR3 amino acids: CASSLASLEVKLFF. For the CDR3, the DNA is TGTGCCAGCAGCTTAGCTAGCCTGGAGGTGAAACTGTTTTTT.

This clonotype came up a few times. The chain uses TRBV7-3 and TRBJ2-2, with TRBD1 matching 7 bases. This CDR3 has 15 residues. Trimming removed 5 bases from V and 5 bases from J; junction bases left unmatched: 8. Per germline, CDR1 SGHTA and CDR2 FQGTGA. CDR3 coding DNA: TGTGCCAGCAGCCTCCTAGGGGGCGGAACCGGGGAGCTGTTTTTT. Its protein is CASSLLGGGTGELFF.

The chain carries TRBV5-1 and TRBJ2-5, with D possibly matching TRBD1 (6 bases). V was clipped by 4 bases and J by 4 bases, with 17 bases between them. This CDR3 has 15 amino acids. Per germline, CDR1 SGHRS and CDR2 YFSETQ. In DNA form, the CDR3 reads TGCGCCAGCAGCCCCACTCTGGGGGCCGGAGAGACCCAGTACTTC. As protein: CASSPTLGAGETQYF.

The V call is TRBV5-1, the J call TRBJ2-2, with D possibly matching TRBD2 (5 bases). The germline V gene encodes CDR1 SGHRS and CDR2 YFSETQ. The ends were cut back, 2 bases at V and 7 bases at J, with 15 bases in the middle. The length of the CDR3 is 15 residues. The CDR3 region has the DNA TGCGCCAGCAGCTTAACGAGCTCTGAGGGCGGGGAGCTGTTTTTT. This encodes CASSLTSSEGGELFF. Full variable domain (outside the CDR3, taken from reference TRBV5-1 and TRBJ2-2): KAGVTQTPRYLIKTRGQQVTLSCSPISGHRSVSWYQQTPGQGLQFLFEYFSETQRNKGNFPGRFSGRQFSNSRSEMNVSTLELGDSALYLCASSLTSSEGGELFFGEGSRLTVL.

Many counts were recorded for this clonotype. The chain recombines TRBV4-3 with TRBJ2-1, with TRBD2 matching 10 bases. CDR1 is LGHNA and CDR2 is YSLEER in the germline V gene. The V segment lost 1 base and the J segment 7 bases; nucleotides outside the gene matches: 7. CDR3 length: 16 residues. This chain's CDR3 is CASSQVGSGGLNEQFF. Here the CDR3 DNA reads TGCGCCAGCAGCCAAGTAGGTAGCGGGGGGCTTAATGAGCAGTTCTTC.

This clonotype was detected a few times. V gene TRBV27 combines with J gene TRBJ2-1; 9 nucleotides align to TRBD2. From germline, CDR1 is MNHEY and CDR2 SMNVEV (reference sequence). The J segment lost 5 bases and the V segment lost 3 bases, leaving 5 bases of the junction unmatched. The CDR3 is 15 residues long. CDR3 loop: CASSLRRGGDNEQFF. The CDR3 bases are TGTGCCAGCAGTTTGAGGCGGGGGGGCGACAATGAGCAGTTCTTC.

The V and J genes are TRBV29-1 and TRBJ1-1; unclear D gene. The germline V and J ends were trimmed by 6 bases and 2 bases, with 7 bases remaining between them. CDR3 size: 11 residues. The germline gives CDR1 SQVTM, CDR2 ANQGSEA. CDR3 sequence reads: CSVGRNTEAFF. The CDR3 nucleotides are TGCAGCGTCGGTAGAAACACTGAAGCTTTCTTT.

With respect to this clonotype: Possible read error: a much larger clone is one base away. The chain joins TRBV5-4 to TRBJ2-3; D gene uncertain. From germline, CDR1 is SGHNT and CDR2 YYREEE (reference sequence). The CDR3 is 14 amino acids. DNA of the CDR3: TGTGCCAGCAGCTTGCCTCAGAACCCAGATACGCATTATTTT. Amino acid sequence: CASSLPQNPDTHYF.

J is TRBJ1-5 and V is TRBV18, with 7 positions matching TRBD1. This CDR3 has 16 residues. J lost 4 bases, V lost 2 bases, and 8 bases had no gene match. The germline gives CDR1 KGHSH, CDR2 LQKENI. The chain's CDR3 is CASSPNSGTVNQPQHF. The CDR3 DNA reads as TGTGCCAGCTCACCAAACTCCGGGACAGTGAATCAGCCCCAGCATTTT.

The chain couples TRBV6-1 to TRBJ2-7; D is possibly TRBD2 (6 bases). The CDR3 length is 11 residues. Trimming left V 11 bases short and J 3 bases short, with 11 bases between. Germline CDR1 MNHNS, CDR2 SASEGT. The CDR3 coding sequence is TGTGCCCTAGGGGACTTCTACGAGCAGTACTTC. Its protein is CALGDFYEQYF.

This chain joins TRBV20-1 and TRBJ2-4; D remains ambiguous. CDR1 is DFQATT, CDR2 SNEGSKA, per germline (reference sequence). V was cut by 1 base and J by 0 bases, with 7 bases left in between. The CDR3 extends over 14 amino acids. The CDR3 reads CSARAQSAKNIQYF. The CDR3, as DNA: TGCAGTGCTAGAGCCCAATCAGCCAAAAACATTCAGTACTTC.

This clonotype turned up a few times. J is TRBJ2-3 and V is TRBV6-5, with no clear D. This CDR3 region has 13 residues. Germline V gives CDR1 MNHEY, CDR2 SVGAGI. Deletions cut 6 bases from V and 8 bases from J, with 15 bases between. This chain's CDR3 is CASREPVTGTQYF. The CDR3 nucleotides read TGTGCCAGCAGAGAACCGGTGACTGGTACGCAGTATTTT.

The gene calls are TRBV7-2 and TRBJ2-1; TRBD2 agrees at 13 bases. The germline V gene encodes CDR1 SGHTA and CDR2 FQGNSA. This CDR3 contains 17 residues. V lost 3 bases to trimming and J lost 9 bases; unmatched junction nucleotides: 11. CDR3 bases: TGTGCCAGCAGCTTGAGTACTAGCGGGGGGGCCCTCATTGAGCAGTTCTTC. Translation: CASSLSTSGGALIEQFF.

The chain links TRBV10-3 to TRBJ2-5; D is perhaps TRBD2 (5 bases). V was cut by 5 bases and J by 4 bases, with 11 bases left in between. CDR3 length: 13 amino acids. Germline CDR1 and CDR2: ENHRY and SYGVKD. CDR3 sequence: CAISRLPGETQYF. In nucleotides, the CDR3 is TGTGCCATCAGTCGACTACCAGGAGAGACCCAGTACTTC.

This clonotype turned up a few times. The V gene is TRBV12-5, the J gene TRBJ1-1, with 7 bases aligning to TRBD1. Unmatched junction bases numbered 11, after V lost 6 bases and J lost 7 bases. Per germline, CDR1 LGHNT and CDR2 FRNRAP. The CDR3 is 14 residues long. Written as DNA, the CDR3 is TGTGCTAGTGGGGTCAGGGCAGGGGGTGGTGAAGCTTTCTTT. It yields the protein CASGVRAGGGEAFF.